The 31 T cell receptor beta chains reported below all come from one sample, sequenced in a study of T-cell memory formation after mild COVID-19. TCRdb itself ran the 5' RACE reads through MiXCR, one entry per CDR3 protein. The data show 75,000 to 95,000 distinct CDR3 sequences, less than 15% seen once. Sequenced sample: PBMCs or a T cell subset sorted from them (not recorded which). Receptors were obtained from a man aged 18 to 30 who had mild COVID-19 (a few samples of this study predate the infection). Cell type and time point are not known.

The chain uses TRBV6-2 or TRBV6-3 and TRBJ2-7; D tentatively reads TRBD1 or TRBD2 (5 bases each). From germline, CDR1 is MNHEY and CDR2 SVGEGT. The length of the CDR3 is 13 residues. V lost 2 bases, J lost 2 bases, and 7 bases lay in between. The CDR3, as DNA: TGTGCCAGCAGTTACGGGGGAACCTACGAGCAGTACGTC. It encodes CASSYGGTYEQYV.

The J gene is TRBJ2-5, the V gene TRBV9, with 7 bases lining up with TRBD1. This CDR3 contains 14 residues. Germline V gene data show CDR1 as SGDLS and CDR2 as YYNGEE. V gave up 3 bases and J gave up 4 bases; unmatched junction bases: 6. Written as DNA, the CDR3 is TGTGCCAGCAGCGAAGGGGGCACCCGAGAGACCCAGTACTTC. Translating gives CASSEGGTRETQYF.

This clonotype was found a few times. CDR3 in DNA: TGCGCCAGCAGCTTGTATAGGGCTTTGGGAAACATTCAGTACTTC. This encodes CASSLYRALGNIQYF. The chain recombines TRBV5-1 with TRBJ2-4, with unresolved D. This CDR3 comprises 15 residues. Germline values: CDR1 SGHRS, CDR2 YFSETQ. Between the trimmed V and J ends, which lost 1 base and 6 bases, there was a span of 14 bases. Variable domain in full (rest from reference TRBV5-1 and TRBJ2-4): KAGVTQTPRYLIKTRGQQVTLSCSPISGHRSVSWYQQTPGQGLQFLFEYFSETQRNKGNFPGRFSGRQFSNSRSEMNVSTLELGDSALYLCASSLYRALGNIQYFGAGTRLSVL.

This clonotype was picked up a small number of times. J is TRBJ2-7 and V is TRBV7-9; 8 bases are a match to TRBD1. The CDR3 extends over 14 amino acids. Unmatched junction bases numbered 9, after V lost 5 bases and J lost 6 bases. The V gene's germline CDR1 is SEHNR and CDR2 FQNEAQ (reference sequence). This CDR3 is CASSPQGQGGEQYV. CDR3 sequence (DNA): TGTGCCAGCAGCCCCCAAGGACAGGGAGGCGAGCAGTACGTC.

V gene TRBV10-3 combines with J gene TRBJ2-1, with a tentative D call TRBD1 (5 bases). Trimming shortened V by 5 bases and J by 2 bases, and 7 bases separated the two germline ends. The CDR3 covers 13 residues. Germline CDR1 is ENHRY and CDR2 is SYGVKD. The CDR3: CAISTQAYNEQFF. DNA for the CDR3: TGTGCCATCAGTACACAGGCCTACAATGAGCAGTTCTTC.

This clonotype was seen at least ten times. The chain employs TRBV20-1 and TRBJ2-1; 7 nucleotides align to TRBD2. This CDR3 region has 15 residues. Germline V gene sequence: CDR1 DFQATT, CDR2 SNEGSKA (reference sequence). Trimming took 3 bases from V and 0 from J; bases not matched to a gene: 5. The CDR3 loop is CSASLRGGSYNEQFF. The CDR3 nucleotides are TGCAGTGCTAGTCTTCGCGGGGGCTCCTACAATGAGCAGTTCTTC.

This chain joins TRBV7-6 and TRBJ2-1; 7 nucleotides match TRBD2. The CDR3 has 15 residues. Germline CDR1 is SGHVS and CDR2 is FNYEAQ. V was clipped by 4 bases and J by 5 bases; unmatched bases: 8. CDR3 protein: CASSYTSAVDNEQFF. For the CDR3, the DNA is TGTGCCAGCAGCTACACTAGCGCGGTCGACAATGAGCAGTTCTTC. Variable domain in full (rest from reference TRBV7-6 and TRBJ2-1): GAGVSQSPRYKVTKRGQDVALRCDPISGHVSLYWYRQALGQGPEFLTYFNYEAQQDKSGLPNDRFSAERPEGSISTLTIQRTEQRDSAMYRCASSYTSAVDNEQFFGPGTRLTVL.

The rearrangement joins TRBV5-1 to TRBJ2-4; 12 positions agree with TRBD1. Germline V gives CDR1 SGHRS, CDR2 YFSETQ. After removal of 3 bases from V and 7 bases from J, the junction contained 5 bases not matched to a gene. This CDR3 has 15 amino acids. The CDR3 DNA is TGCGCCAGCAGCTCTCCGGGACAGGGGGCTAACATTCAGTACTTC. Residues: CASSSPGQGANIQYF.

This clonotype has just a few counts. The CDR3: CASSLGQAAREQYF. DNA for the CDR3: TGTGCCAGCAGCTTGGGACAGGCTGCCAGGGAGCAGTACTTC. The chain combines TRBV7-9 with TRBJ2-7, with TRBD1 identical over 8 bases. J lost 7 bases, V lost 3 bases, and 8 bases had no gene match. The length of the CDR3 is 14 residues. Germline CDR1 reads SEHNR; CDR2 reads FQNEAQ (reference sequence).

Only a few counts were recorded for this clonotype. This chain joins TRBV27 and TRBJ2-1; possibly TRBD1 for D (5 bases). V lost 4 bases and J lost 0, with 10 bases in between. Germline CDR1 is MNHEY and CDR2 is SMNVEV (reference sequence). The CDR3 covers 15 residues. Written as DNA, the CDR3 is TGTGCCAGCAGTTCTGGGGCTAGCTCCTACAATGAGCAGTTCTTC. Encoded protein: CASSSGASSYNEQFF.

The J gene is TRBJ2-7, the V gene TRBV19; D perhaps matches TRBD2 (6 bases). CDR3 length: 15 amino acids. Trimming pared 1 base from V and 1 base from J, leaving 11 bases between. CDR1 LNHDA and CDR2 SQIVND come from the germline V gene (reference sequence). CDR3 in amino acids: CASSIAAGRSYEQYF. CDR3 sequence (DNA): TGTGCCAGTAGTATAGCTGCGGGGAGATCCTACGAGCAGTACTTC.

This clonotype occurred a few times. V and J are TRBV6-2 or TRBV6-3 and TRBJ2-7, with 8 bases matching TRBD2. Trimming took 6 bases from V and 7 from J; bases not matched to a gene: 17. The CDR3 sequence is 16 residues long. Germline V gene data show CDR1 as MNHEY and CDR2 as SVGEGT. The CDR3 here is CASRSWRGATYEEQYF. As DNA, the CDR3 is TGTGCCAGCAGGAGCTGGCGGGGGGCAACCTACGAAGAGCAGTACTTC.

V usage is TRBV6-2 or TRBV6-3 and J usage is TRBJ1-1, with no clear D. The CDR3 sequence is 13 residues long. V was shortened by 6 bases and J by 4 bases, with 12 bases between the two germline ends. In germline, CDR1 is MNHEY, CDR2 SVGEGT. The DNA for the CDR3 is TGTGCCAGCAGCCTGAGCCGGGGCACTGAAGCTTTCTTT. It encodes CASSLSRGTEAFF.

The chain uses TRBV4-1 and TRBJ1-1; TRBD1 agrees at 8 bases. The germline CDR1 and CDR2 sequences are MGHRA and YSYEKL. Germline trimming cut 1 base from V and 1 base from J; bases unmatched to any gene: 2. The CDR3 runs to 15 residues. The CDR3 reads CASSQVGQGNTEAFF. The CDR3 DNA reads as TGCGCCAGCAGCCAAGTCGGACAGGGGAACACTGAAGCTTTCTTT.

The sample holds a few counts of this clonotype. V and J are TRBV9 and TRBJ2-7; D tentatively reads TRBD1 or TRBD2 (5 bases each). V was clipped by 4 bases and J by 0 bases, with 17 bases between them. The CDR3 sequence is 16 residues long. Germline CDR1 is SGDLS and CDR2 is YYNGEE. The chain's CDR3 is CASSPSGIDSSYEQYF. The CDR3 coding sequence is TGTGCCAGCAGCCCGTCGGGAATTGACAGCTCCTACGAGCAGTACTTC.

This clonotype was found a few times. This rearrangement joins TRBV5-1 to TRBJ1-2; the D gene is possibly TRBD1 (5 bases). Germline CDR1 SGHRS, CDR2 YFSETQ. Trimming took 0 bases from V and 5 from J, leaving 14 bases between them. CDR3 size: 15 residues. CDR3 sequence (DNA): TGCGCCAGCAGCTTGGAAGCAGGGTGGTTTTATGGCTACACCTTC. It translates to CASSLEAGWFYGYTF.

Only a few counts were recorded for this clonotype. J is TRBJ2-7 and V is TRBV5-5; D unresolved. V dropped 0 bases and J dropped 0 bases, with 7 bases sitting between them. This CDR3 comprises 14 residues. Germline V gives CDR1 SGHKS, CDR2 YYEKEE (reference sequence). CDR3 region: CASSLEVSSYEQYV. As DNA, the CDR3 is TGTGCCAGCAGCTTGGAAGTTAGCTCCTACGAGCAGTACGTC.

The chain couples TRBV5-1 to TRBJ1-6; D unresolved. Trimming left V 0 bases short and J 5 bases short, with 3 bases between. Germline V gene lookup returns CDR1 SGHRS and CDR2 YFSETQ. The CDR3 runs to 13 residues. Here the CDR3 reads CASSLVDNSPLHF. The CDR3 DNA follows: TGCGCCAGCAGCTTGGTGGATAATTCACCCCTCCACTTT. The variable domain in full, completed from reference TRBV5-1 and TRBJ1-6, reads KAGVTQTPRYLIKTRGQQVTLSCSPISGHRSVSWYQQTPGQGLQFLFEYFSETQRNKGNFPGRFSGRQFSNSRSEMNVSTLELGDSALYLCASSLVDNSPLHFGNGTRLTVT.

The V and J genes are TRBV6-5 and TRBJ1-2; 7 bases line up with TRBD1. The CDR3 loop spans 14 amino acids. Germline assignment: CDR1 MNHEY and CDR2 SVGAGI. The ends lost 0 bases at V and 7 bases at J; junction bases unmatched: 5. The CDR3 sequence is CASSYSTYRGGYTF. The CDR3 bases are TGTGCCAGCAGTTACTCGACCTACAGGGGTGGCTACACCTTC.

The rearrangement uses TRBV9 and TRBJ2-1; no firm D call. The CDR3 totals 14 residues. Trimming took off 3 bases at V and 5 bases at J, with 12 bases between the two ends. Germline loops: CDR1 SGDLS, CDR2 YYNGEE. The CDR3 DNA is TGTGCCAGCAGCGGCAGTGAGAAGGACAATGAGCAGTTCTTC. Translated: CASSGSEKDNEQFF.

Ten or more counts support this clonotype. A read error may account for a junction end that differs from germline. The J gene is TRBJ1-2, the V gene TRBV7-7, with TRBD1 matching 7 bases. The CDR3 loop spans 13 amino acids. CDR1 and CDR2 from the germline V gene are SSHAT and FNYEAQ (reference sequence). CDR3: CASSQIGGDGYTF. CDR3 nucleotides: TGTGCTAGCAGCCAAATAGGGGGCGATGGCTACACCTTC. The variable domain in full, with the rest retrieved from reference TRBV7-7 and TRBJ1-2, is GAGVSQSPRYKVTKRGQDVTLRCDPISSHATLYWYQQALGQGPEFLTYFNYEAQPDKSGLPSDRFSAERPEGSISTLTIQRTEQRDSAMYRCASSQIGGDGYTFGSGTRLTVV.

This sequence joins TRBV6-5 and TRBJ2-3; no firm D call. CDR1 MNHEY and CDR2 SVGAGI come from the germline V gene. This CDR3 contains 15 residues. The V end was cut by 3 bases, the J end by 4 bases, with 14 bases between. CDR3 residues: CASSYKWALPDTQYF. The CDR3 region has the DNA TGTGCCAGCAGTTATAAGTGGGCGCTCCCAGATACGCAGTATTTT.

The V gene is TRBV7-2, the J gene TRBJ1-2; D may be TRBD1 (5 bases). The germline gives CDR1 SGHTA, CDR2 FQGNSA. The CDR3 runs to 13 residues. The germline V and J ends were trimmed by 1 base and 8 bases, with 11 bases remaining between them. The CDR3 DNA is TGTGCCAGCAGCTTAGGGGGTCGGGGCGGCTACACCTTC. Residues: CASSLGGRGGYTF.

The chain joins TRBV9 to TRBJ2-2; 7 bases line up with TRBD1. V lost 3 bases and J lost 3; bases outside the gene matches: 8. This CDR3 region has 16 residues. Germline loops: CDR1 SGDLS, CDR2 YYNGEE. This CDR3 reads CASSAETGQDTGELFF. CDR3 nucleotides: TGTGCCAGCAGCGCAGAGACAGGGCAGGACACCGGGGAGCTGTTTTTT. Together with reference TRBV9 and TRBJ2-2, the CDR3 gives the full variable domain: DSGVTQTPKHLITATGQRVTLRCSPRSGDLSVYWYQQSLDQGLQFLIQYYNGEERAKGNILERFSAQQFPDLHSELNLSSLELGDSALYFCASSAETGQDTGELFFGEGSRLTVL.

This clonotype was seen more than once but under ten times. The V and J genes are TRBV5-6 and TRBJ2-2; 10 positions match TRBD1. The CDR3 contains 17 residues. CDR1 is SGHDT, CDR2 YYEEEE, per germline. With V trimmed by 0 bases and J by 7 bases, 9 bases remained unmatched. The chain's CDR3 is CASSLAAGQGDGGELFF. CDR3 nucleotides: TGTGCCAGCAGCTTGGCCGCAGGACAGGGGGATGGCGGGGAGCTGTTTTTT.

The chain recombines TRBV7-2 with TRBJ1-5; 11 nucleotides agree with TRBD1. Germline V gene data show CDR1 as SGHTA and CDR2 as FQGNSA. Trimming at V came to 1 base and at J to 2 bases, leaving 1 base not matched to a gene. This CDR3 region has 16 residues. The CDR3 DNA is TGTGCCAGCAGCTTAGGGACAGGGGGCCGCAATCAGCCCCAGCATTTT. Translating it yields CASSLGTGGRNQPQHF.

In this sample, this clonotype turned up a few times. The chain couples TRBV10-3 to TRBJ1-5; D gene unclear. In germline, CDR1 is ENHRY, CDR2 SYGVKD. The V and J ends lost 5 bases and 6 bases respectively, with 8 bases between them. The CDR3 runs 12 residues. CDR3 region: CAISREGQPQHF. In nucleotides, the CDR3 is TGTGCCATCAGTAGGGAAGGTCAGCCCCAGCATTTT.

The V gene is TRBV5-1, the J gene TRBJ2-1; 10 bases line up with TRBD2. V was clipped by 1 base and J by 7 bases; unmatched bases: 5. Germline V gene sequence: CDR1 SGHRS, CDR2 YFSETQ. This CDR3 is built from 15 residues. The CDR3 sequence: CASSLTSGVINEQFF. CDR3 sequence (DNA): TGCGCCAGCAGCTTGACTAGCGGGGTGATTAATGAGCAGTTCTTC.

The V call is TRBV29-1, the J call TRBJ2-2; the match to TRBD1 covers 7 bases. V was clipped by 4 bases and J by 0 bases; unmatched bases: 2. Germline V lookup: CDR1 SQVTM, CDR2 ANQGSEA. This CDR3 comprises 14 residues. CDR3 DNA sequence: TGCAGCGTTGTGGGACAGACGAACACCGGGGAGCTGTTTTTT. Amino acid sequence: CSVVGQTNTGELFF.

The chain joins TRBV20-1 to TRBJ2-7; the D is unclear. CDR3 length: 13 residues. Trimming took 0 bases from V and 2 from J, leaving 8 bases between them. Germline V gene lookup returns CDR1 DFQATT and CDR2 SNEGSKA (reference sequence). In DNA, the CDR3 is TGCAGTGCTAGAGATGGCGGAGCCTACGAGCAGTACGTC. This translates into CSARDGGAYEQYV.

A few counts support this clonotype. DNA of the CDR3: TGTGCCAGCAGCTTCACAGGCTTTAGGGGCACTGAAGCTTTCTTT. This translates into CASSFTGFRGTEAFF. The chain employs TRBV7-9 and TRBJ1-1; TRBD1 is a possible D gene (5 bases). Trimming cost V 3 bases and J 4 bases, with 15 bases left between them. The CDR3 has 15 amino acids. CDR1 is SEHNR, CDR2 FQNEAQ, per germline (reference sequence).